This T cell receptor (beta chain) came from a study of cytomegalovirus exposure and HLA in healthy donors. The study's findings and limits: First-cohort TCR clusters tended to co-occur in the 130 or so validation repertoires, a later analysis found. TCR sequences were mostly rare, though some public TCRs occurred in many donors.

The data were produced by immunoSEQ multiplex PCR, yet TCRdb's version contains in-frame clones alone and is incomplete. The data contain fewer than 200,000 clones, 80% to 85% of them singletons. To note about this clone: Its antigen is as yet unknown.

V lost 8 bases to trimming and J lost 5 bases, with 10 bases between them. The CDR3 runs 12 residues. The germline gives CDR1 MNHEY, CDR2 SVGAGI. This sequence was found in a woman aged 18-30 years in good health and CMV-seropositive. The gene calls are TRBV6-5 and TRBJ1-5; perhaps TRBD1 as D (6 bases). Material for sequencing was PBMCs. The CDR3, as DNA: TGTGCCAGCCGGAACAGGGATCAGCCCCAGCATTTT. Protein sequence: CASRNRDQPQHF.